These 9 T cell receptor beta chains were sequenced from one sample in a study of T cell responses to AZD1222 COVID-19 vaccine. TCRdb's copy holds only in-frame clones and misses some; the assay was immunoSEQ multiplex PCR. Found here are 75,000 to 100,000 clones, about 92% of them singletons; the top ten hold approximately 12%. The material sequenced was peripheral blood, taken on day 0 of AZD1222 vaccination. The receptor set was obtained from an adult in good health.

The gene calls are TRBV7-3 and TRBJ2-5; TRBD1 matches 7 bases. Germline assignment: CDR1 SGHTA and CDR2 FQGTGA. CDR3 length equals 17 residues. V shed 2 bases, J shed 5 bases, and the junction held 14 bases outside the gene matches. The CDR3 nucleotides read TGTGCCAGCAGCTTATCAGGGCAGGGGGATTGGGGCGAGACCCAGTACTTC. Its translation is CASSLSGQGDWGETQYF.

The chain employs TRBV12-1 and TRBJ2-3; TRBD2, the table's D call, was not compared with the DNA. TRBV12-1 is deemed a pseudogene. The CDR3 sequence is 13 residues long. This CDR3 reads CASSLPLSDTQYF. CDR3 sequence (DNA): TGTGCCAGCAGCCTCCCTCTTAGCGATACGCAGTATTTT.

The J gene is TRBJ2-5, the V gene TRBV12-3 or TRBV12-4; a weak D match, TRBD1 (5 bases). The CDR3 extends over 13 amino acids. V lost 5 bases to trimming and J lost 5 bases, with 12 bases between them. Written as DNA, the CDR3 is TGTGCCAGCAGTCAGGGTTCCGGTGAGACCCAGTACTTC. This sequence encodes CASSQGSGETQYF.

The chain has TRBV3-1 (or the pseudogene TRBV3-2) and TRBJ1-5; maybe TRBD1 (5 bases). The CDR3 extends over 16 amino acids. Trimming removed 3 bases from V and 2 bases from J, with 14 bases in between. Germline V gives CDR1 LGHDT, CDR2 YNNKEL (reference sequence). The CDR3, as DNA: TGTGCCAGCAGCCAGACCAGTCAAGGGGGCAATCAGCCCCAGCATTTT. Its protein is CASSQTSQGGNQPQHF.

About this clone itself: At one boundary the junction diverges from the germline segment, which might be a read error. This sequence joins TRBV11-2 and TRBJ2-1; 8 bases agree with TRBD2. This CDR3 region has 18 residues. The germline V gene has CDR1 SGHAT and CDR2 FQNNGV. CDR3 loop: CASSLGTSYEGRSNEQFF. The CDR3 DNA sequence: TGTGCCAGCAGTTTAGGGACTAGTTATGAAGGGCGGTCAAATGAGCAGTTCTTC.

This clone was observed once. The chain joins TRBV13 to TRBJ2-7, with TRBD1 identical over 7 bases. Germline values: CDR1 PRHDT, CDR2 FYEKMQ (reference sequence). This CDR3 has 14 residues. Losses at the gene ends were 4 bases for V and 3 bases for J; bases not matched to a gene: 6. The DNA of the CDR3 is TGTGCCAGCAGCTCAACCGGGACAGACTACGAGCAGTACTTC. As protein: CASSSTGTDYEQYF.

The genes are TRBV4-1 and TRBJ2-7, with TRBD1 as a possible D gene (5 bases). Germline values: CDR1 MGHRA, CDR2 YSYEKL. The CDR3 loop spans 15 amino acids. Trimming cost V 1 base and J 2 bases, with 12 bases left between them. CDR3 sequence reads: CASSQAPGITYEQYF. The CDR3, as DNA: TGCGCCAGCAGCCAAGCCCCAGGGATAACCTACGAGCAGTACTTC.

The CDR3: CASSKTGGNQPQHF. Written as DNA, the CDR3 is TGTGCCAGTAGTAAGACAGGGGGCAATCAGCCCCAGCATTTT. The chain uses TRBV19 and TRBJ1-5; 8 bases agree with TRBD1. The CDR3 length is 14 residues. Germline loops: CDR1 LNHDA, CDR2 SQIVND (reference sequence). The J segment lost 2 bases and the V segment lost 4 bases, leaving 1 base of the junction unmatched.

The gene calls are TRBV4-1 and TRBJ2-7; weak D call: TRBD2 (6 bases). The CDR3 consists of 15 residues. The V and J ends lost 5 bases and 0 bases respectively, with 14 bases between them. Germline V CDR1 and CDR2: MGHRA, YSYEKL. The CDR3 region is CASSSTSRNSYEQYF. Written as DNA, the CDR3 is TGCGCCAGCAGCTCCACTAGCCGTAACTCCTACGAGCAGTACTTC.